The 18 T cell receptor beta chains given below trace back to one sample, sequenced in a study of blood T cells in healthy people across ages. Sample-barcoded 5' priming and a J-beta primer mix drove a second PCR of about 6 to 12 cycles. TCRdb re-analysed the 5' RACE reads in MiXCR, keeping a single row per CDR3 protein. The data show under 2 million distinct CDR3 sequences, with about 31% seen just once and 11% held by the top ten. Sequenced: blood. These receptors all come from a woman aged 25 to 39 in good health.

V gene TRBV27 combines with J gene TRBJ2-5, with D perhaps matching TRBD1 or TRBD2 (7 bases each). The CDR3 runs 14 residues. V was pared by 9 bases and J by 9 bases, with 23 bases between. CDR1 and CDR2 from the germline V gene are MNHEY and SMNVEV (reference sequence). CDR3 nucleotide sequence: TGTGCCAGTCGAGGGGGCCCTGGGAGGGCGGCCCAGTACTTC. Encoded protein: CASRGGPGRAAQYF.

The chain couples TRBV20-1 to TRBJ2-3; 10 nucleotides align to TRBD2. The CDR3 extends over 15 amino acids. Germline CDR1 and CDR2: DFQATT and SNEGSKA (reference sequence). Unmatched junction bases numbered 8, after V lost 1 base and J lost 7 bases. The CDR3 reads CSARGPGLARYTQYF. The CDR3 DNA follows: TGCAGTGCTAGAGGGCCGGGACTAGCGAGATATACGCAGTATTTT.

In the case of this clonotype: At one end the junction does not follow the germline gene, possibly because of a read error. CDR3 in DNA: TGTGCCAGCAGTCAACTGGGACTAGCGGCGTACACCGGGGAGCGGTTTTTT. This translates into CASSQLGLAAYTGERFF. This sequence joins TRBV12-3 or TRBV12-4 and TRBJ2-2; 11 bases are shared with TRBD2. The CDR3 covers 17 residues.

Ten or more counts support this clonotype. This chain links TRBV7-2 with TRBJ2-3; TRBD1 agrees at 7 bases. CDR1 and CDR2 (germline): SGHTA, FQGNSA. CDR3 length: 15 amino acids. J was trimmed by 5 bases and V by 4 bases; bases with no gene match: 9. CDR3 sequence reads: CASSSDRVQGDTQYF. In nucleotides, the CDR3 is TGTGCCAGCAGCTCCGACAGGGTGCAAGGAGATACGCAGTATTTT. Full variable domain (missing parts from reference TRBV7-2 and TRBJ2-3): GAGVSQSPSNKVTEKGKDVELRCDPISGHTALYWYRQSLGQGLEFLIYFQGNSAPDKSGLPSDRFSAERTGGSVSTLTIQRTQQEDSAVYLCASSSDRVQGDTQYFGPGTRLTVL.

The V call is TRBV11-1, the J call TRBJ2-7, with 9 bases lining up with TRBD2. CDR1 and CDR2 from the germline V gene are SGHAT and FQDESV (reference sequence). After removal of 0 bases from V and 4 bases from J, the junction contained 4 bases not matched to a gene. This CDR3 contains 15 residues. CDR3 bases: TGTGCCAGCAGCTTAGCAGCGGGAGGTATATACGAGCAGTACTTC. Protein sequence: CASSLAAGGIYEQYF.

This rearrangement joins TRBV7-6 to TRBJ2-1; 8 positions agree with TRBD1. The CDR3 length is 14 residues. Per germline, CDR1 SGHVS and CDR2 FNYEAQ. V shed 5 bases and J 7 bases; nucleotides not matched to a gene: 7. The CDR3 bases are TGTGCCAGCAGCCCCGGACAGGGCGAGAATGAGCAGTTCTTC. Protein sequence: CASSPGQGENEQFF.

This clonotype has only a few counts. This chain connects TRBV6-1 to TRBJ1-2; D possibly corresponds to TRBD1 (6 bases). V was shortened by 6 bases and J by 0 bases, with 14 bases between the two germline ends. The CDR3 extends over 15 amino acids. CDR1 and CDR2 from the germline V gene are MNHNS and SASEGT. This CDR3 is CASRGEGGANYGYTF. CDR3 bases: TGTGCCAGCAGGGGGGAGGGGGGAGCTAACTATGGCTACACCTTC.

The chain uses TRBV27 and TRBJ2-7, with D perhaps TRBD1 (6 bases). V lost 6 bases to trimming and J lost 2 bases, with 14 bases between them. Germline CDR1 is MNHEY and CDR2 is SMNVEV (reference sequence). The CDR3 has 14 amino acids. This CDR3 reads CASSPGQRPYEQYF. DNA for the CDR3: TGTGCCAGCAGCCCCGGACAGCGACCCTACGAGCAGTACTTC.

V and J are TRBV12-3 or TRBV12-4 and TRBJ1-6; the D is unclear. This CDR3 is built from 13 residues. V lost 6 bases and J 8 bases, leaving 11 bases between the germline ends. CDR3 sequence (DNA): TGTGCCAGCAGAGGAAGCGGCGATTCACCCCTCCACTTT. The encoded protein is CASRGSGDSPLHF.

This clonotype was found many times. This sequence joins TRBV7-9 and TRBJ1-2; no clear D. This CDR3 is built from 13 residues. CDR1 and CDR2 (germline): SEHNR, FQNEAQ (reference sequence). Trimming stripped 5 bases from V and 7 bases from J, with 14 bases between. The CDR3 spells CASSLESGVGYTF. The CDR3 nucleotides are TGTGCCAGCAGCCTAGAGAGCGGGGTTGGCTACACCTTC.

This rearrangement joins TRBV19 to TRBJ2-6, with TRBD2 as a possible D gene (6 bases). Per germline, CDR1 LNHDA and CDR2 SQIVND (reference sequence). Trimming removed 6 bases from V and 1 base from J, with 19 bases in between. The CDR3 spans 18 residues. This CDR3 reads CASSGALEGWSGANVLTF. The DNA for the CDR3 is TGTGCCAGTAGCGGGGCGTTGGAGGGATGGTCTGGGGCCAACGTCCTGACTTTC.

The chain carries TRBV28 and TRBJ2-1; 7 bases agree with TRBD1. The CDR3 length is 13 residues. CDR1 is MDHEN, CDR2 SYDVKM, per germline. Trimming cost V 3 bases and J 10 bases; bases outside gene matches: 6. The CDR3 nucleotides read TGTGCCAGCAGTTTGACCTACAGGGGAGAGCAGTTCTTC. This sequence encodes CASSLTYRGEQFF. The complete variable domain, with remaining parts taken from reference TRBV28 and TRBJ2-1, reads DVKVTQSSRYLVKRTGEKVFLECVQDMDHENMFWYRQDPGLGLRLIYFSYDVKMKEKGDIPEGYSVSREKKERFSLILESASTNQTSMYLCASSLTYRGEQFFGPGTRLTVL.

This clonotype was seen only a few times. The chain links TRBV7-6 to TRBJ2-1; 8 nucleotides match TRBD2. Germline CDR1 and CDR2: SGHVS and FNYEAQ. The junction had 5 bases not matched to a gene; V was cut back by 1 base and J by 6 bases. The CDR3 extends over 15 amino acids. CDR3 sequence (DNA): TGTGCCAGCAGCTTAGGGGGGACTAGAGGCAATGAGCAGTTCTTC. Its translation is CASSLGGTRGNEQFF.

This clonotype was counted between two and nine times. This rearrangement joins TRBV11-2 to TRBJ2-1; 8 bases fit TRBD1. This CDR3 has 16 amino acids. Germline V gene data show CDR1 as SGHAT and CDR2 as FQNNGV. Trimming removed 5 bases from V and 2 bases from J; junction bases left unmatched: 8. CDR3 amino acids: CASSPRPGQAYNEQFF. CDR3 coding DNA: TGTGCCAGCAGCCCCCGCCCGGGACAGGCCTACAATGAGCAGTTCTTC.

The J gene is TRBJ2-4, the V gene TRBV20-1; D is unclear. Germline loops: CDR1 DFQATT, CDR2 SNEGSKA (reference sequence). V was cut by 3 bases and J by 8 bases, with 14 bases left in between. The CDR3 covers 13 residues. CDR3 residues: CSASMWMLDIQYF. The DNA for the CDR3 is TGCAGTGCTAGTATGTGGATGTTGGACATTCAGTACTTC.

About this clonotype: At one boundary the junction diverges from the germline segment, which might be a read error. The genes are TRBV5-1 and TRBJ2-1, with 7 bases fitting TRBD2. Germline V gene data show CDR1 as SGHRS and CDR2 as YFSETQ. The CDR3 has 18 residues. The CDR3 coding sequence is TGCGTCAGCAGCTCCGGTCGGGAGGCGGGGATGGTCTACAATGAGCAGTTCTTC. Translation: CVSSSGREAGMVYNEQFF.

V usage is TRBV20-1 and J usage is TRBJ2-7, with 8 bases fitting TRBD2. The CDR3 runs 14 residues. V was pared by 6 bases and J by 2 bases, with 9 bases of the junction left unmatched. Germline-derived CDR1 and CDR2 are DFQATT and SNEGSKA (reference sequence). Here the CDR3 DNA reads TGCAGTGCCCTTCAGACTAGCGTGACCTACGAGCAGTACTTC. Translating it yields CSALQTSVTYEQYF.

Only a few counts were recorded for this clonotype. The V gene is TRBV6-1, the J gene TRBJ1-5; no firm D call. This CDR3 comprises 15 residues. V dropped 2 bases and J dropped 5 bases, with 13 bases sitting between them. Looked up from germline, CDR1 is MNHNS and CDR2 is SASEGT. The CDR3 is CASSEPAGLDQPQHF. CDR3 sequence (DNA): TGTGCCAGCAGTGAACCCGCGGGTTTGGATCAGCCCCAGCATTTT.